This paragraph covers one T cell receptor beta chain sequence. Antigen specificity is unknown. The sample originates from a study of T cells in narcolepsy. Study background: Healthy controls were enrolled alongside patients with narcolepsy type 1 or type 2. Findings and limits, study-wide: Same-patient CSF and blood CD4+ T cell clonotypes included HCRT-specific and TRIB2-specific autoreactive ones. Healthy controls reportedly lacked the autoreactive clonotypes serially found in patients' blood. Some memory CD4+ repertoires had no autoreactive clone sequences.

The junction had 6 bases not matched to a gene; V was cut back by 6 bases and J by 4 bases. The CDR3 spans 13 residues. Germline CDR1 is SQVTM and CDR2 is ANQGSEA. The assay was immunoSEQ multiplex PCR, and TCRdb's table has in-frame clones only and misses some. The sample yields tens of thousands of clones, 84% seen once. This sequence originates from a human donor with narcolepsy. Sequences were obtained from CD45RA- memory CD4+ T cells from PBMCs. The chain employs TRBV29-1 and TRBJ2-3, with 8 positions matching TRBD2. CDR3 in amino acids: CSVRTSSADTQYF. CDR3 coding DNA: TGCAGCGTAAGGACTAGCAGTGCAGATACGCAGTATTTT.